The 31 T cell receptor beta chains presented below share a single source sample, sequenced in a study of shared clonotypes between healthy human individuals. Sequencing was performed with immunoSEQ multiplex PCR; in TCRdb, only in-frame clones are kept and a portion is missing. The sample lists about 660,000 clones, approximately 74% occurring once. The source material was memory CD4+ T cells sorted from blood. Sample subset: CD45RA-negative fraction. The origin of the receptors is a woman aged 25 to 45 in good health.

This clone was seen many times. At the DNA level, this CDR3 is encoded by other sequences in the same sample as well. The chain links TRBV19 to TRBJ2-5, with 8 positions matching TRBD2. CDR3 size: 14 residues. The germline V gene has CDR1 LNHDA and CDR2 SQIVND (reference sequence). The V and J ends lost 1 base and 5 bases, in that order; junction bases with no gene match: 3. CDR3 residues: CASSIGLAGETQYF. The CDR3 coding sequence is TGTGCCAGTAGTATAGGTCTAGCGGGCGAGACCCAGTACTTC.

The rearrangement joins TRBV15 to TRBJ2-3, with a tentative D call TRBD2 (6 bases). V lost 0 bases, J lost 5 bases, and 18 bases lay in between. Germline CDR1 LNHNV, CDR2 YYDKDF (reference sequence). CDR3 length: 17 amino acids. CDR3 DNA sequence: TGTGCCACCAGCAGAGATGGGCGACGAGGAGGGTTAGATACGCAGTATTTT. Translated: CATSRDGRRGGLDTQYF.

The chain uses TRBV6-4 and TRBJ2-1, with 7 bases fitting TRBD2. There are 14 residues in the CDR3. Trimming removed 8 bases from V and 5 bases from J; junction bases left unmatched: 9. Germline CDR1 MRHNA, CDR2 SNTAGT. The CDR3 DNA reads TGTGCCAGCGCGGGGCGGGAGTTCGACAATGAGCAGTTCTTC. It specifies CASAGREFDNEQFF.

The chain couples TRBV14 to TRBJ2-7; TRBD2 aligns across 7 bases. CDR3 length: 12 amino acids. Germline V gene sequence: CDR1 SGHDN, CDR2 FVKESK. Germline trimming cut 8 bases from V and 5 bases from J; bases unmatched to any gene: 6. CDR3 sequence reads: CASSFAGDEQYF. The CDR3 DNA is TGTGCCAGCTCCTTCGCGGGAGACGAGCAGTACTTC. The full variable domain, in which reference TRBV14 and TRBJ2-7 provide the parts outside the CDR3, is EAGVTQFPSHSVIEKGQTVTLRCDPISGHDNLYWYRRVMGKEIKFLLHFVKESKQDESGMPNNRFLAERTGGTYSTLKVQPAELEDSGVYFCASSFAGDEQYFGPGTRLTVT.

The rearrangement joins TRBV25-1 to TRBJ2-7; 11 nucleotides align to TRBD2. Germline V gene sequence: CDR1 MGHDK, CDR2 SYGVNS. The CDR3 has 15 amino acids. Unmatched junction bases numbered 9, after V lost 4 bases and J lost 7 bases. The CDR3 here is CASSAQLAGEREQYF. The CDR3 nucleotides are TGTGCCAGCAGTGCGCAACTAGCGGGAGAGAGAGAGCAGTACTTC.

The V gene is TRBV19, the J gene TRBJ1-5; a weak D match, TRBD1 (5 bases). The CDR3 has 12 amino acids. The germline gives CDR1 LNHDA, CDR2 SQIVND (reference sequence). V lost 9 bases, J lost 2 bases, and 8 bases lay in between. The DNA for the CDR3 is TGTGCCAGCCGGGGCCGCAATCAGCCCCAGCATTTT. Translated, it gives CASRGRNQPQHF.

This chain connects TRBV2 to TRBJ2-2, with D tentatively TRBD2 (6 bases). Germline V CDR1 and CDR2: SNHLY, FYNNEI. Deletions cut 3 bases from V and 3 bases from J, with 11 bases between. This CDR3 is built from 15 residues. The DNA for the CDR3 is TGTGCCAGCAGTGACGGGACTTCATACACCGGGGAGCTGTTTTTT. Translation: CASSDGTSYTGELFF. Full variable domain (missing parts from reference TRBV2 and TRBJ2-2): EPEVTQTPSHQVTQMGQEVILRCVPISNHLYFYWYRQILGQKVEFLVSFYNNEISEKSEIFDDQFSVERPDGSNFTLKIRSTKLEDSAMYFCASSDGTSYTGELFFGEGSRLTVL.

The CDR3 region is CASESPGGVYEQYF. For the CDR3, the DNA is TGTGCCAGCGAATCTCCGGGGGGCGTCTACGAGCAGTACTTC. V usage is TRBV28 and J usage is TRBJ2-7, with a tentative D call TRBD2 (7 bases). Germline V CDR1 and CDR2: MDHEN, SYDVKM. The length of the CDR3 is 14 residues. The V end lost 8 bases, the J end lost 3 bases, and 17 bases lay between the germline ends.

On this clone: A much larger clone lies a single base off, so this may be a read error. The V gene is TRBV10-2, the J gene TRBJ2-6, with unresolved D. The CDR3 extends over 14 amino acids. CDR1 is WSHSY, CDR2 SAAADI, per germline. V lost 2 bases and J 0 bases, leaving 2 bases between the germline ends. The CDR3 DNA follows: TGCGCCAGCAGTGAGGGCTCTGGGGCCAACGTCCTGACTTTC. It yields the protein CASSEGSGANVLTF.

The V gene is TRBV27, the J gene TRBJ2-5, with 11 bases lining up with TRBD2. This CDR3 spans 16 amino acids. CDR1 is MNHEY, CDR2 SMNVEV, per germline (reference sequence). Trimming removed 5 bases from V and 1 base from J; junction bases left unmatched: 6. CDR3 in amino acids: CASSPRLAGTQETQYF. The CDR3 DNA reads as TGTGCCAGCAGTCCCCGACTAGCGGGGACCCAAGAGACCCAGTACTTC.

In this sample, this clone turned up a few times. CDR3 nucleotides: TGTGCCAGCAGCCGCGGTGGGACAATCTCCTACGAGCAGTACTTC. This encodes CASSRGGTISYEQYF. This chain joins TRBV25-1 and TRBJ2-7, with D possibly being TRBD1 (6 bases). V was shortened by 6 bases and J by 0 bases, with 15 bases between the two germline ends. In germline, CDR1 is MGHDK, CDR2 SYGVNS. This CDR3 has 15 amino acids.

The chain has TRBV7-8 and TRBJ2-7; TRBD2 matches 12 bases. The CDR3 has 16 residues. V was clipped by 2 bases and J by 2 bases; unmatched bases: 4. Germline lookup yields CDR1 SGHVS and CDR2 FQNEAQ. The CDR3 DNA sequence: TGTGCCAGCAGCTTAACTAGCGGGAGGTCTCCCTACGAGCAGTACTTC. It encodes CASSLTSGRSPYEQYF. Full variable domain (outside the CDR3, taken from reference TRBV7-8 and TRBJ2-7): GAGVSQSPRYKVAKRGQDVALRCDPISGHVSLFWYQQALGQGPEFLTYFQNEAQLDKSGLPSDRFFAERPEGSVSTLKIQRTQQEDSAVYLCASSLTSGRSPYEQYFGPGTRLTVT.

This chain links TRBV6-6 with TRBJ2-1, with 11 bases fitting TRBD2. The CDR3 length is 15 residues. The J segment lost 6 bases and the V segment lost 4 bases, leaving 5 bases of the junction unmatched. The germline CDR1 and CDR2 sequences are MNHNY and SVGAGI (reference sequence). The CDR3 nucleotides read TGTGCCAGCAGTTCTAGCGGGAGGATAAGCAATGAGCAGTTCTTC. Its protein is CASSSSGRISNEQFF.

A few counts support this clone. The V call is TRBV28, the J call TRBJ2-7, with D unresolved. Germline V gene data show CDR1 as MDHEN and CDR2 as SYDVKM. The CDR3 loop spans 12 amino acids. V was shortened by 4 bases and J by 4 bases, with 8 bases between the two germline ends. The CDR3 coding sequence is TGTGCCAGCAGTTCGCAGACTTACGAGCAGTACTTC. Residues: CASSSQTYEQYF.

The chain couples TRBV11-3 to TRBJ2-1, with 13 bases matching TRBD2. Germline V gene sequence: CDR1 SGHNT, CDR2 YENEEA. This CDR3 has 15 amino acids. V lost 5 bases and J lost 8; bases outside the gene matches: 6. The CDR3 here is CASSPGTSGIYEQFF. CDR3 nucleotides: TGTGCCAGCAGCCCCGGGACTAGCGGGATCTATGAGCAGTTCTTC. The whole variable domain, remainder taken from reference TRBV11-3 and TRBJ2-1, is EAGVVQSPRYKIIEKKQPVAFWCNPISGHNTLYWYLQNLGQGPELLIRYENEEAVDDSQLPKDRFSAERLKGVDSTLKIQPAELGDSAVYLCASSPGTSGIYEQFFGPGTRLTVL.

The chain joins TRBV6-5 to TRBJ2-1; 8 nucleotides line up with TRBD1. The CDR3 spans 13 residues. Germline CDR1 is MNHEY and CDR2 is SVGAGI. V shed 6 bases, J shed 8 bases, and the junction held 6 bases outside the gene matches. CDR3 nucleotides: TGTGCCAGCAGAAGAGGACAGGGCGATGAGCAGTTCTTC. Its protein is CASRRGQGDEQFF.

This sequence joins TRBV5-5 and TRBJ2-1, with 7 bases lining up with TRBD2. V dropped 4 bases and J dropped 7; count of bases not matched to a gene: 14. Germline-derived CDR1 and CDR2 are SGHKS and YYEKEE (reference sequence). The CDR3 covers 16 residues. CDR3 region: CASSPRASGVFNEQFF. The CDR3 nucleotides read TGTGCCAGCAGCCCTCGGGCTAGCGGAGTTTTTAATGAGCAGTTCTTC.

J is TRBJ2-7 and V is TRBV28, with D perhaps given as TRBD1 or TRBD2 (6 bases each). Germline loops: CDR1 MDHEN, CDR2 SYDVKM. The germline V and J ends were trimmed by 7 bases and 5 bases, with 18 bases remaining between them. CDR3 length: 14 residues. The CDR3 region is CASTKRGDGNEQYF. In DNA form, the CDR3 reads TGTGCCAGCACTAAGAGGGGGGATGGGAACGAGCAGTACTTC. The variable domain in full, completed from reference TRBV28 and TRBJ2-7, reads DVKVTQSSRYLVKRTGEKVFLECVQDMDHENMFWYRQDPGLGLRLIYFSYDVKMKEKGDIPEGYSVSREKKERFSLILESASTNQTSMYLCASTKRGDGNEQYFGPGTRLTVT.

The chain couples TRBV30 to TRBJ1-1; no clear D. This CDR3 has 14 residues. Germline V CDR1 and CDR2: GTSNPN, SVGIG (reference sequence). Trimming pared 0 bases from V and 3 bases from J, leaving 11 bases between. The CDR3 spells CAWSVSGWDTEAFF. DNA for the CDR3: TGTGCCTGGAGTGTGTCTGGATGGGACACTGAAGCTTTCTTT.

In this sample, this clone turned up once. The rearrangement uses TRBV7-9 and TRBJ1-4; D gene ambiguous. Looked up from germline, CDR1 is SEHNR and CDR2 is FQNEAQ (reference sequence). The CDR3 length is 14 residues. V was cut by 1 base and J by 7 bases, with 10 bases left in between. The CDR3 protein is CASSLGWFGEKLFF. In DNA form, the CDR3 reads TGTGCCAGCAGCTTAGGGTGGTTTGGTGAAAAACTGTTTTTT.

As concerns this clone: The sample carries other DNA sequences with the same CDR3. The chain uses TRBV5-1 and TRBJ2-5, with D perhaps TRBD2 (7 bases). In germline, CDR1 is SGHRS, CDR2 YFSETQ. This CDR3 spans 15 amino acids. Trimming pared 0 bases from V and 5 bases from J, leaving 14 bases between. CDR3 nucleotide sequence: TGCGCCAGCAGCTTGGTACAGGGAGGGTTGGAGACCCAGTACTTC. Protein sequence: CASSLVQGGLETQYF.

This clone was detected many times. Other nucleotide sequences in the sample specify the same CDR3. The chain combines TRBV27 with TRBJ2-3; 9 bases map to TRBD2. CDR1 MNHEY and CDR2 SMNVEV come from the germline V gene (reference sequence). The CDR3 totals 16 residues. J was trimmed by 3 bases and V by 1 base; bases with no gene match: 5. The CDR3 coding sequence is TGTGCCAGCAGTTTATATAGCGGGAGAAGGACAGATACGCAGTATTTT. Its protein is CASSLYSGRRTDTQYF.

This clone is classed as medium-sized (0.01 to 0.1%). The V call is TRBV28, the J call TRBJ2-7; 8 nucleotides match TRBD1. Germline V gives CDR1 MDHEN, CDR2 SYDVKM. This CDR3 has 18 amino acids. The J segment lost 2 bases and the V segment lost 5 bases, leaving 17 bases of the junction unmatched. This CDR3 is CASSGPGQVPLSAYEQYF. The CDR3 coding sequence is TGTGCCAGCAGTGGACCGGGACAGGTTCCCTTATCGGCCTACGAGCAGTACTTC. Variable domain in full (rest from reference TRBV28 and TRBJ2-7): DVKVTQSSRYLVKRTGEKVFLECVQDMDHENMFWYRQDPGLGLRLIYFSYDVKMKEKGDIPEGYSVSREKKERFSLILESASTNQTSMYLCASSGPGQVPLSAYEQYFGPGTRLTVT.

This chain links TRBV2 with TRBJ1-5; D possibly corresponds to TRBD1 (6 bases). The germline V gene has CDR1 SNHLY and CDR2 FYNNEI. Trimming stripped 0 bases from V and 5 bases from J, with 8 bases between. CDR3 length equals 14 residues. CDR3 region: CASSEADRYQPQHF. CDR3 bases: TGTGCCAGCAGTGAAGCCGACAGGTATCAGCCCCAGCATTTT.

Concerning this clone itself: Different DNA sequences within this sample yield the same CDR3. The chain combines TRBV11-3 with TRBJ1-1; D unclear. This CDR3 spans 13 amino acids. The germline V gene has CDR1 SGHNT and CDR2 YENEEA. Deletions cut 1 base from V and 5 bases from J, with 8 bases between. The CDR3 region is CASSLVAGTEAFF. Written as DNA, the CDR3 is TGTGCCAGCAGCTTAGTAGCCGGGACTGAAGCTTTCTTT.

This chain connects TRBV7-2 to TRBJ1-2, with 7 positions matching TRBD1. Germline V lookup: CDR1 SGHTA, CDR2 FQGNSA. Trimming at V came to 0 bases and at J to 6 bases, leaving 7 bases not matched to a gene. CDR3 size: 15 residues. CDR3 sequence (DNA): TGTGCCAGCAGCTTAGCGGTGGGGACAGCGAATGGCTACACCTTC. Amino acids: CASSLAVGTANGYTF.

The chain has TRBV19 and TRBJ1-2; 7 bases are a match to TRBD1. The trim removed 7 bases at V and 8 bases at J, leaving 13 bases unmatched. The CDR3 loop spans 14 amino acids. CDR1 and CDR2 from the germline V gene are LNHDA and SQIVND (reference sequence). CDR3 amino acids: CASIGRSTGSGYTF. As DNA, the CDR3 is TGTGCCAGTATAGGAAGATCGACAGGGTCCGGCTACACCTTC.

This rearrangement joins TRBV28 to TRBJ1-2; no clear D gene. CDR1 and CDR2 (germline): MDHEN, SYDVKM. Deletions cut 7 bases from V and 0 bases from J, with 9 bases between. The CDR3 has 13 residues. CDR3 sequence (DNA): TGTGCCAGCACTTCATCCGCTAACTATGGCTACACCTTC. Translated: CASTSSANYGYTF.

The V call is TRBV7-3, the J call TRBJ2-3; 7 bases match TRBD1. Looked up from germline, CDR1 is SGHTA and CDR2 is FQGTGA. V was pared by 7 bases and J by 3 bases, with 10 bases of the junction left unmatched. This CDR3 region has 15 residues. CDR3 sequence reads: CASTQQGERTDTQYF. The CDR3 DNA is TGTGCCAGCACCCAGCAGGGGGAACGGACAGATACGCAGTATTTT.

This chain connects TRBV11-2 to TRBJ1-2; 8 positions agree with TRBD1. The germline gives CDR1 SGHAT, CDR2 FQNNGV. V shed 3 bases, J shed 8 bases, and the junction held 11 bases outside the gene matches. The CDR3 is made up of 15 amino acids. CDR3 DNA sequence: TGTGCCAGCAGCTTTTCCGGGACAGGACCCTCGGGCTACACCTTC. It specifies CASSFSGTGPSGYTF.

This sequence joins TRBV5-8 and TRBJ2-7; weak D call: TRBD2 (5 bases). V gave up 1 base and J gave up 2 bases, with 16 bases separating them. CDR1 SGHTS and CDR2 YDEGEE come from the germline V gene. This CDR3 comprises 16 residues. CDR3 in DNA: TGTGCCAGCAGCTTGAAGAGGGCGGGTTACACCTACGAGCAGTACTTC. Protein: CASSLKRAGYTYEQYF.